The rows below give T cell receptor beta chains drawn from one sample of a study of blood T cell repertoires in COVID-19. Sequencing used immunoSEQ multiplex PCR; TCRdb keeps in-frame clones, though not all of them. The sample carries about 87,000 clones, about 83% recorded once. Input material: peripheral blood. The receptors come from an older woman with acute or convalescent COVID-19. Each CDR3 is given with its conserved first and last residue. A D gene is named only where the DNA matches it firmly. Clone size is given for some rows only: seen once, a few or many times, or a class if the clone is expanded.

V gene	D gene	clone size	J gene	CDR3 DNA	CDR3 protein
TRBV5-1	.	few	TRBJ1-3	TGCGCCAGCAGCTTGGACCTAGTTCCCTCTGGAAACACCATATATTTT	CASSLDLVPSGNTIYF
TRBV29-1	TRBD1	.	TRBJ1-2	TGCAGCGTTGAAAAGACAGGGTCGCACTATGGCTACACCTTC	CSVEKTGSHYGYTF
TRBV6-5	TRBD1	.	TRBJ1-2	TGTGCCAGCAGTTACTCGCGGGACAGGGTGGATGGCTACACCTTC	CASSYSRDRVDGYTF
TRBV19	.	.	TRBJ1-1	TGTGCCAGTAGTACCTCGTTATTGAACACTGAAGCTTTCTTT	CASSTSLLNTEAFF
TRBV10-2	.	.	TRBJ1-5	TGCGCCAGTATGACAGGTAGCAATCAGCCCCAGCATTTT	CASMTGSNQPQHF
TRBV5-1	.	.	TRBJ2-3	TGCGCCAGCAGCCGGGGAGGAACAGATACGCAGTATTTT	CASSRGGTDTQYF
TRBV6-5	TRBD1	once	TRBJ1-4	TGTGCCAGCAGTTTGGACAGGGTGAATGAAAAACTGTTTTTT	CASSLDRVNEKLFF
TRBV10-2	.	.	TRBJ2-1	TGCGCCAGCAGTCCAAACGCGGATGAGCAGTTCTTC	CASSPNADEQFF
TRBV19	.	few	TRBJ1-1	TGTGCCAGTATCCCCCTCGGAAGTCAGGGGACGAACACTGAAGCTTTCTTT	CASIPLGSQGTNTEAFF
TRBV2	.	.	TRBJ1-6	TGTGCCAGCAGGGAGAACGAAAATTCACCCCTCCACTTT	CASRENENSPLHF
TRBV5-1	TRBD2	.	TRBJ2-1	TGCGCCAGCAGCCCGACTAGCGGCTCCTACAATGAGCAGTTCTTC	CASSPTSGSYNEQFF
TRBV14	.	.	TRBJ1-2	TGTGCCAGCAGCCCTTCCTCGGGGGGAACTTGGGGCTACACCTTC	CASSPSSGGTWGYTF
TRBV3-1/TRBV3-2	.	.	TRBJ2-5	TGTGCCAGCAGCCAACCAGGAGGAGAGACCCAGTACTTC	CASSQPGGETQYF
TRBV18	.	few	TRBJ1-1	TGTGCCAGCTCACCACCCCAGGGTCGCGGCACTGAAGCTTTCTTT	CASSPPQGRGTEAFF
TRBV10-1	.	few	TRBJ2-2	TGCGCCAGCAGTGAGTCGACGCGGGGCTACACCGGGGAGCTGTTTTTT	CASSESTRGYTGELFF
TRBV3-1/TRBV3-2	.	.	TRBJ1-2	TGTGCCAGCAGCCAGGCGGACTATGGCTACACCTTC	CASSQADYGYTF
TRBV9	.	.	TRBJ2-3	TGTGCCAGCAGCCCAGGCTACAGCCTGACAGATACGCAGTATTTT	CASSPGYSLTDTQYF
TRBV6-5	.	.	TRBJ1-6	TGTGCCAGCAGAAGGGAGGGGGTTACTTCACCCCTCCACTTT	CASRREGVTSPLHF
TRBV5-4	.	.	TRBJ1-1	TGTGCCAGCAGCTTCTCTTTATTCTCTGAAGCTTTCTTT	CASSFSLFSEAFF
TRBV2	.	.	TRBJ1-1	TGTGCCAGCAGACAGTCAGTGAACACTGAAGCTTTCTTT	CASRQSVNTEAFF
TRBV6-1	.	once	TRBJ1-1	TGTGCCAGCAGTGAAGACAGGGCGACTAACACTGAAGCTTTCTTT	CASSEDRATNTEAFF
TRBV4-1	TRBD1	.	TRBJ1-6	TGCGCCAGCAGCCAAGGACAGGGGACTTCACCCCTCCACTTT	CASSQGQGTSPLHF
TRBV19	.	.	TRBJ1-2	TGTGCCAGTAGTATAGGTTCGGGGATCGACTATGGCTACACCTTC	CASSIGSGIDYGYTF
TRBV30	.	.	TRBJ1-1	TGTGCCTGGAGTGTAAAGGGACTTATGAACACTGAAGCTTTCTTT	CAWSVKGLMNTEAFF
TRBV7-9	.	.	TRBJ1-2	TGTGCCAGCAGCTTCGGTCTCGGGTCCACCGTTTATGGCTACACCTTC	CASSFGLGSTVYGYTF
TRBV6-5	.	.	TRBJ1-1	TGTGCCAGCGGCCGTCTAGACCTCTTGAACACTGAAGCTTTCTTT	CASGRLDLLNTEAFF
TRBV18	.	.	TRBJ1-5	TGTGCCAGCTCACGTTCGGGAGGTGGGGATCAGCCCCAGCATTTT	CASSRSGGGDQPQHF
TRBV5-1	.	.	TRBJ1-2	TGCGCCAGCAGCCTGGGCGGGGCCTTAAGCTACACCTTC	CASSLGGALSYTF
TRBV6-6	.	.	TRBJ1-2	TGTGCCAGCAGTTACGCCGGCTATGGCTACACCTTC	CASSYAGYGYTF
TRBV19	TRBD1	.	TRBJ1-6	TGTGCCAGTAGATCCGGGACAGGAAATTCACCCCTCCACTTT	CASRSGTGNSPLHF
TRBV19	.	.	TRBJ1-1	TGTGCCAGCTCCCCACCACAGGGAACGAACACTGAAGCTTTCTTT	CASSPPQGTNTEAFF
TRBV7-8	TRBD2	.	TRBJ2-2	TGTGCCACCGGGGGGGTCCAGACGTACACCGGGGAGCTGTTTTTT	CATGGVQTYTGELFF
TRBV20-1	.	once	TRBJ1-1	TGCAGTGCTAGACAGGGCCCTGAAGCTTTCTTT	CSARQGPEAFF
TRBV7-9	.	.	TRBJ1-1	TGTGCCAGCAGCTTAGCCAGGGCCGAAGCTTTCTTT	CASSLARAEAFF
TRBV2	.	once	TRBJ1-1	TGTGCCAGCAGTGATTCCCAAGCAGGGGCAAAGGGCACTGAAGCTTTCTTT	CASSDSQAGAKGTEAFF
TRBV27	.	.	TRBJ2-5	TGTGCCAGCAGAAGTAGGGGAGAGACCCAGTACTTC	CASRSRGETQYF
TRBV5-6	TRBD1	.	TRBJ1-6	TGTGCCAGCAGCGAGGGACAGAACTCCATTAATAATTCACCCCTCCACTTT	CASSEGQNSINNSPLHF
TRBV2	.	.	TRBJ1-2	TGTGCCAGCATACCCACAGGGAACTATGGCTACACCTTC	CASIPTGNYGYTF
TRBV18	.	.	TRBJ2-5	TGTGCCAGCTCACCTACGAGCACTAACCTTGACTTC	CASSPTSTNLDF
TRBV6-6	.	.	TRBJ2-5	TGTGCCAGCAGCGCTCGTTGGGGCAGCCAAGAGACCCAGTACTTC	CASSARWGSQETQYF
TRBV7-9	.	.	TRBJ1-1	TGTGCCAGCAGCTTAGGAGGCCGGAACACTGAAGCTTTCTTT	CASSLGGRNTEAFF
TRBV6-6	.	.	TRBJ2-2	TGTGCCAGCACCCTCCTATACGGCGGGGAGCTGTTTTTT	CASTLLYGGELFF
TRBV12-5	TRBD1	.	TRBJ1-2	TGTGCTAGTGGATACTCAGGGGGCTTAGATAGCTACACCTTC	CASGYSGGLDSYTF
TRBV11-3	.	.	TRBJ1-6	TGTGCCAGCAGCTTATCGTACGGGAGATATTCACCCCTCCACTTT	CASSLSYGRYSPLHF
TRBV7-2	.	.	TRBJ1-4	TGTGCCAGCAGCTTAGGCGTAAAACTGTTTTTT	CASSLGVKLFF
TRBV3-1/TRBV3-2	.	.	TRBJ1-2	TGTGCCAGCAGCCAGCTAGGGGGGGACTATGGCTACACCTTC	CASSQLGGDYGYTF
TRBV20-1	.	.	TRBJ1-2	TGCAGTGCTAGTGTACAGGGCCGTGCGCACAACCTCAATGGCTACACCTTC	CSASVQGRAHNLNGYTF
TRBV6-6	.	.	TRBJ1-1	TGTGCCAGCAGTCCCCGACAGTTTGAAGCTTTCTTT	CASSPRQFEAFF
TRBV5-5	.	.	TRBJ1-1	TGTGCCAGCAGCGGGGGGACTCCTCTAGGGACTGAAGCTTTCTTT	CASSGGTPLGTEAFF
TRBV2	TRBD1	.	TRBJ1-4	TGTGCCAGCAGTGAAGCCCCGGGACAGGGGGGCGAAAAACTGTTTTTT	CASSEAPGQGGEKLFF
TRBV6-6	.	.	TRBJ1-5	TGTGCCAGCAAGGCGGGGGAACAGCCCCAGCATTTT	CASKAGEQPQHF
TRBV19	TRBD1	.	TRBJ1-5	TGTGCCAGTATGGACAGGCTCAATCAGCCCCAGCATTTT	CASMDRLNQPQHF
TRBV11-3	TRBD2	.	TRBJ2-5	TGTGCCAGCAGCTCAGACACTAGCGGGGGGGAAGAGACCCAGTACTTC	CASSSDTSGGEETQYF
TRBV18	TRBD1	.	TRBJ2-1	TGTGCCAGCTCACCACCGGAGACAGGGGGTCGTTGGGTCTTC	CASSPPETGGRWVF
TRBV2	.	.	TRBJ2-1	TGTGCCAGCAGTGTACAGGGTGTATCCTACAATGAGCAGTTCTTC	CASSVQGVSYNEQFF
TRBV5-8	.	.	TRBJ1-2	TGTGCCAGCAGCTTACGGGGATCGAGCGGCTACACCTTC	CASSLRGSSGYTF